Listed below are T cell receptor beta chains from one sample, sequenced in a study of cytomegalovirus exposure and HLA in healthy donors. Clones were sequenced by immunoSEQ multiplex PCR, and TCRdb holds only the in-frame ones, with some missing. The sample consists of fewer than 350,000 clones, 88% of them appearing once. Sequenced sample: PBMCs. These receptors were collected from a woman between 18 and 29 years old in good health and CMV-seronegative. Each CDR3 is given with its conserved first and last residue. The order of the fields is D gene, V gene, clone size, J gene, CDR3 DNA, CDR3 protein. The D gene is left open where the match is weak. Only part of the rows carry a size: once, few, many, or a class if the clone is expanded.

>NA|TRBV18|NA|TRBJ1-2
TGTGCCAGCTCACCCAAGACGTCGCGGTCCGATGGCTACACCTTC
CASSPKTSRSDGYTF
>NA|TRBV5-1|NA|TRBJ1-1
TGCGCCAGCAGCTTGGCCTCAGGGATTAGGGCTGAAGCTTTCTTT
CASSLASGIRAEAFF
>NA|TRBV15|NA|TRBJ2-3
TGTGCCACCAGCAGAGCCGGGACTCCCGCCGCAGATACGCAGTATTTT
CATSRAGTPAADTQYF
>NA|TRBV10-3|NA|TRBJ1-2
TGTGCCATCAGTGAGGGAGCCGCGGAGGGCCCGAAGGGAGGCTACACCTTC
CAISEGAAEGPKGGYTF
>NA|TRBV7-8|NA|TRBJ1-6
TGTGCCAGCAGCCAAAGACAGGATAATTCACCCCTCCACTTT
CASSQRQDNSPLHF
>NA|TRBV9|NA|TRBJ1-4
TGTGCCAGCAGCGCCGGTTCGGGGGTTATGGGTGAAAAACTGTTTTTT
CASSAGSGVMGEKLFF
>NA|TRBV11-2|few|TRBJ1-2
TGTGCCAGCAGCTTATGGACTTCCTATGGCTACACCTTC
CASSLWTSYGYTF
>NA|TRBV21-1|NA|TRBJ2-7
TGTGCCCTCCTAGGCTGGACAAGCTACGAGCAGTACTTC
CALLGWTSYEQYF
>TRBD1|TRBV28|NA|TRBJ2-7
TGTGCCAGCAGTACCGGACAGGGCCACAATCGGTACTTC
CASSTGQGHNRYF
>TRBD2|TRBV5-1|NA|TRBJ2-5
TGCGCCAGCAGCTTGGGGGGAGGGAGAAGTCAAGAGACCCAGTACTTC
CASSLGGGRSQETQYF
>TRBD1|TRBV9|NA|TRBJ1-3
TGTGCCAGCAGCGTAGCCCCCCAGGGGACAGGGGCTGGAAACACCATATATTTT
CASSVAPQGTGAGNTIYF
>TRBD2|TRBV27|NA|TRBJ2-7
TGTGCCAGCAGTTTACATGGGAGGGCGGGAAGGGAGAACGAGCAGTACTTC
CASSLHGRAGRENEQYF
>TRBD1|TRBV28|NA|TRBJ2-7
TGTGCCAGCCTACCGGGACAGGGTTACGAGCAGTACTTC
CASLPGQGYEQYF
>NA|TRBV4-1|NA|TRBJ2-3
TGCGCCAGCAGCCCAGCTGGAGGGGCAGATACGCAGTATTTT
CASSPAGGADTQYF
>NA|TRBV19|once|TRBJ1-1
TGTGCCAGTAGTATAGGATCGGGGGGGCGCACTGAAGCTTTCTTT
CASSIGSGGRTEAFF
>NA|TRBV10-3|NA|TRBJ2-7
TGTGCCATCAGTGAGTCCGAAGGGAGCTACGAGCAGTACTTC
CAISESEGSYEQYF
>NA|TRBV6-5|NA|TRBJ1-4
TGTGCCAGCAGTTACTCGAGCTCAGAAAAACTGTTTTTT
CASSYSSSEKLFF
>TRBD2|TRBV6-6|NA|TRBJ2-7
TGTGCCAGCAGCACCATACGAGGGAGGGGTTCCTACGAGCAGTACTTC
CASSTIRGRGSYEQYF
>TRBD1|TRBV9|NA|TRBJ2-2
TGTGCCAGCAGCGCTGGGACAGGGGGCGCTCGGGACACCGGGGAGCTGTTTTTT
CASSAGTGGARDTGELFF
>NA|TRBV28|NA|TRBJ2-7
TGTGCCAGCAGTTTGAGATACGAGCAGTACTTC
CASSLRYEQYF
>NA|TRBV10-3|NA|TRBJ1-4
TGTGCCATCAGTGACAGGCAGGGGAATGAAAAACTGTTTTTT
CAISDRQGNEKLFF
>NA|TRBV18|NA|TRBJ2-5
TGTGCCAGCTCACCGATGGAACTAGAAGAGACCCAGTACTTC
CASSPMELEETQYF
>TRBD1|TRBV6-1|NA|TRBJ1-2
TGTGCCAGCAGTGAAGCCTGGACAGGACCTTATGGCTACACCTTC
CASSEAWTGPYGYTF
>NA|TRBV5-1|NA|TRBJ2-1
TGCGCCAGCAGCTTAGGTACCGCTAGCCCCCGGCAAGGTGAGCAGTTCTTC
CASSLGTASPRQGEQFF
>NA|TRBV2|NA|TRBJ1-5
TGTGCCAGCAGTGAACATAGCAATCAGCCCCAGCATTTT
CASSEHSNQPQHF
>TRBD1|TRBV9|NA|TRBJ2-7
TGTGCCAGCAGCGTAGGCCAGGGGGCCTACGAGCAGTACTTC
CASSVGQGAYEQYF
>TRBD1|TRBV9|NA|TRBJ1-2
TGTGCCAGCAGCTCGTCGGACAGGGAGGGCTATGGCTACACCTTC
CASSSSDREGYGYTF
>TRBD1|TRBV7-2|once|TRBJ1-2
TGTGCCAGCAGCTTAGAGGGACAGGGGAACTATGGCTACACCTTC
CASSLEGQGNYGYTF
>TRBD2|TRBV9|few|TRBJ2-7
TGTGCCAGCAGCGTAGGGGCTAGCGGGGCCACCTACGAGCAGTACTTC
CASSVGASGATYEQYF
>NA|TRBV21-1|NA|TRBJ2-7
TGTGCCACGGGGACTAGCGGGAGCCACTTCTACGAGCAGTACTTC
CATGTSGSHFYEQYF
>TRBD2|TRBV2|NA|TRBJ2-7
TGTGCCAGTACGGGTTGGCTAGCGGGAGGAGCCGAGCAGTACTTC
CASTGWLAGGAEQYF
>TRBD2|TRBV6-4|NA|TRBJ2-3
TGTGCCAGCAGTGACTCGATCGGGGGGGGAACAGATACGCAGTATTTT
CASSDSIGGGTDTQYF
>NA|TRBV10-3|NA|TRBJ2-7
TGTGCCATCAGTGTGTCTAGCGTGGCCTACGAGCAGTACTTC
CAISVSSVAYEQYF
>TRBD2|TRBV18|NA|TRBJ2-3
TGTGCCAGCTCACCAGGGACTAGCGGGAGAGGTACAGATACGCAGTATTTT
CASSPGTSGRGTDTQYF
>TRBD2|TRBV9|NA|TRBJ2-2
TGTGCCAGCAGCTCCCAAACCCCGACAAGGACTAGCGGGAACACCGGGGAGCTGTTTTTT
CASSSQTPTRTSGNTGELFF
>TRBD1|TRBV5-1|NA|TRBJ2-3
TGCGCCAGCAGCCTCCGGGACAGGGGCACAGATACGCAGTATTTT
CASSLRDRGTDTQYF
>TRBD2|TRBV5-1|NA|TRBJ2-5
TGCGCCAGCAGCTCGGACCTAGCGGGAGGGGGGGAGACCCAGTACTTC
CASSSDLAGGGETQYF
>TRBD1|TRBV9|NA|TRBJ1-2
TGTGCCAGCAGCGTACGACAGGGGGGCTACACCTTC
CASSVRQGGYTF
>NA|TRBV18|NA|TRBJ2-4
TGTGCCAGCTCACCCCCCTTTCCTCTAGCCAAAAACATTCAGTACTTC
CASSPPFPLAKNIQYF
>NA|TRBV7-2|NA|TRBJ1-2
TGTGCCAGCAGCTTAGACAACAGGGTGCGTGGCTACACCTTC
CASSLDNRVRGYTF
>NA|TRBV19|NA|TRBJ1-2
TGTGCCAGTAGTAGGACTGGCACTAACTATGGCTACACCTTC
CASSRTGTNYGYTF
>TRBD2|TRBV6-1|NA|TRBJ2-5
TGTGCCAGCAGTGAGCTAGCGGGAACCGACAGAGAGACCCAGTACTTC
CASSELAGTDRETQYF
>NA|TRBV28|NA|TRBJ1-3
TGTGCCAGCAAAGCCCTGGGAAACACCATATATTTT
CASKALGNTIYF
>NA|TRBV28|NA|TRBJ1-1
TGTGCCAGCAGTTTGTATGGGGCAGGGACTGAAGCTTTCTTT
CASSLYGAGTEAFF
>NA|TRBV6-1|NA|TRBJ1-2
TGTGCCAGCAGGAGGGAAGGGAGGGTGAGGTATGGCTACACCTTC
CASRREGRVRYGYTF
>NA|TRBV27|NA|TRBJ1-1
TGTGCCAGCAGTTGGGGCCGGAACACTGAAGCTTTCTTT
CASSWGRNTEAFF
>TRBD2|TRBV2|NA|TRBJ2-1
TGTGCCAGCATCCTATTTCCCGGGACTAGCTCCTACAATGAGCAGTTCTTC
CASILFPGTSSYNEQFF
>TRBD1|TRBV28|NA|TRBJ1-2
TGTGCCAGCAGTATCGCCGACAGGGGACCCAACTATGGCTACACCTTC
CASSIADRGPNYGYTF
>TRBD2|TRBV27|NA|TRBJ2-1
TGTGCCAGCAGCCCCCTTGCGGGAGGGCCCTACAATGAGCAGTTCTTC
CASSPLAGGPYNEQFF
>TRBD2|TRBV15|NA|TRBJ2-1
TGTGCCACCAGCAGAGATCTACTTAGCGGGGGGAATGAGCAGTTCTTC
CATSRDLLSGGNEQFF
>NA|TRBV5-6|NA|TRBJ1-2
TGTGCCAGCAGCTTGGCGACAGTTAACTATGGCTACACCTTC
CASSLATVNYGYTF
>TRBD2|TRBV7-6|NA|TRBJ2-2
TGTGCCACTTCTCCTAGCGGGGCGAACACCGGGGAGCTGTTTTTT
CATSPSGANTGELFF
>NA|TRBV4-1|NA|TRBJ1-6
TGCGCCAGCAGCCGGACAGTCCAGGTTACGAATTCACCCCTCCACTTT
CASSRTVQVTNSPLHF
>NA|TRBV4-2|NA|TRBJ1-5
TGTGCCAGCAGCCAAGGCCAGGGTGACAATCAGCCCCAGCATTTT
CASSQGQGDNQPQHF
>TRBD2|TRBV28|once|TRBJ2-7
TGTGCCAGCAGTTTACCGGGGTTGGGGCTAGCGGGTGCAAGGGATCAGTACTTC
CASSLPGLGLAGARDQYF